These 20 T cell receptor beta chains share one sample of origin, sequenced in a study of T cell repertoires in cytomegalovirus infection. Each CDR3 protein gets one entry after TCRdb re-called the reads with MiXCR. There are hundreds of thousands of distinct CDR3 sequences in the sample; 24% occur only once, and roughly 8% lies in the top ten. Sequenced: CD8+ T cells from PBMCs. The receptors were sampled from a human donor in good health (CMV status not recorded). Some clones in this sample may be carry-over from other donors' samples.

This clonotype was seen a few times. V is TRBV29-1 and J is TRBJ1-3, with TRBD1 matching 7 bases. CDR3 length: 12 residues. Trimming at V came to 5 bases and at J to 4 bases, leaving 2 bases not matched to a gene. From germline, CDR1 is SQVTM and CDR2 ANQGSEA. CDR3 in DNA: TGCAGCGTTCCGGGACAGGGAAACACCATATATTTT. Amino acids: CSVPGQGNTIYF.

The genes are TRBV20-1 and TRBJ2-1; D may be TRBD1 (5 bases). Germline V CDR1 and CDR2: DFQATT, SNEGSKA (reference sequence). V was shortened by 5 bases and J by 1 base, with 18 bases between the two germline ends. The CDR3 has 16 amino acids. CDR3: CSAHLQGLGSYNEQFF. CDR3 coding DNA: TGCAGTGCTCACCTTCAGGGTCTCGGGTCCTACAATGAGCAGTTCTTC.

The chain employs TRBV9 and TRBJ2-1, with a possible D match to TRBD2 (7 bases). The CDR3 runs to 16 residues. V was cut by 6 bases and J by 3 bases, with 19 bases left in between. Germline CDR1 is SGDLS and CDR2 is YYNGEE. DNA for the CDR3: TGTGCCAGCACCACGGGGGACGGGGGGCGCTACAATGAGCAGTTCTTC. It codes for CASTTGDGGRYNEQFF.

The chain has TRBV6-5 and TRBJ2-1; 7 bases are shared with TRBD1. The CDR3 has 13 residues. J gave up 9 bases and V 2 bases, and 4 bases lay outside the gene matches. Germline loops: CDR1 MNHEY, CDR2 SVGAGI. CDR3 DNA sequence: TGTGCCAGCAGTTACAGGGGGCGCGGTGAGCAGTTCTTC. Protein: CASSYRGRGEQFF.

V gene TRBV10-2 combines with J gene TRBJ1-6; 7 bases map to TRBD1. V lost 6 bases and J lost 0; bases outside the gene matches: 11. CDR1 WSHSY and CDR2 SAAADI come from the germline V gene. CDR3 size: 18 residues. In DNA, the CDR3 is TGCGCCAGCAGCGACCGGGACAGACGGAGCTCCTATAATTCACCCCTCCACTTT. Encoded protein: CASSDRDRRSSYNSPLHF.

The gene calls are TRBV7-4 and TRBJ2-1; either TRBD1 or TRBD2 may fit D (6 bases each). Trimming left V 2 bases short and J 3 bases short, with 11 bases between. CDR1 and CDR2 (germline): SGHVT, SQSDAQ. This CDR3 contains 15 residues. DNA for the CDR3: TGTGCCAGCAGCTTAAGGGGGGCAGGCTACAATGAGCAGTTCTTC. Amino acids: CASSLRGAGYNEQFF.

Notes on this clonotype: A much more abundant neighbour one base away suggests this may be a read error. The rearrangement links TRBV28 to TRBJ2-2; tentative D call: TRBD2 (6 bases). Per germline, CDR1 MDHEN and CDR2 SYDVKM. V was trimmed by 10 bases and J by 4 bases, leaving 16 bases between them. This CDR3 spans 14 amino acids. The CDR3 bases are TGTGCCAACAGGCGGGAAGGCCCCACCGGGGAGCTGTTTTTT. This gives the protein CANRREGPTGELFF.

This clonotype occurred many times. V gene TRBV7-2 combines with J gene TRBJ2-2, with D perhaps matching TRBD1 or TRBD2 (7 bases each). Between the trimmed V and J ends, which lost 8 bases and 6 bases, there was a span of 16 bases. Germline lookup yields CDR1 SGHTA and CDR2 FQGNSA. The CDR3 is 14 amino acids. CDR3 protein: CASSPGGASGELFF. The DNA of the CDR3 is TGTGCCAGCTCCCCAGGGGGGGCCTCCGGGGAGCTGTTTTTT.

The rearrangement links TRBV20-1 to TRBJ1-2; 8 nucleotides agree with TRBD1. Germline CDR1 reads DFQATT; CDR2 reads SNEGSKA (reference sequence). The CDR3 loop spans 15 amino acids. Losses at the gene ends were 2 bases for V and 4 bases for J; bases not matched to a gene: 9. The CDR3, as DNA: TGCAGTGCTAGATCCGGACAGGGCACTCTCTATGGCTACACCTTC. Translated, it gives CSARSGQGTLYGYTF.

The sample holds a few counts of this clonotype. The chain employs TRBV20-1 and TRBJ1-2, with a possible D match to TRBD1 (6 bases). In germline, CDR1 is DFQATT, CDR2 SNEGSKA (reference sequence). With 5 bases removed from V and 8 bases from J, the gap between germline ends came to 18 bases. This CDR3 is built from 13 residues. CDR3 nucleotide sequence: TGCAGTGCTCCTGATCGCAGAGGGGGAGGCTACACCTTC. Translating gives CSAPDRRGGGYTF.

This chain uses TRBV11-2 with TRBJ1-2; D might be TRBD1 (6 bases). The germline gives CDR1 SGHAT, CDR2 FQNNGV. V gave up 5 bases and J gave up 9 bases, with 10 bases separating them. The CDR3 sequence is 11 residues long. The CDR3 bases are TGTGCCAGCAGCCTGACAGGACGCTACACCTTC. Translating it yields CASSLTGRYTF. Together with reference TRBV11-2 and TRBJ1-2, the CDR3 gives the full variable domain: EAGVAQSPRYKIIEKRQSVAFWCNPISGHATLYWYQQILGQGPKLLIQFQNNGVVDDSQLPKDRFSAERLKGVDSTLKIQPAKLEDSAVYLCASSLTGRYTFGSGTRLTVV.

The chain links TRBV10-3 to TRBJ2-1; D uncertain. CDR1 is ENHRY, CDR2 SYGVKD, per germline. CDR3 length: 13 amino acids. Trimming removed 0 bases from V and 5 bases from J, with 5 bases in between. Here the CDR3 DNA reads TGTGCCATCAGTGAGTCGGTGGACAATGAGCAGTTCTTC. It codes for CAISESVDNEQFF.

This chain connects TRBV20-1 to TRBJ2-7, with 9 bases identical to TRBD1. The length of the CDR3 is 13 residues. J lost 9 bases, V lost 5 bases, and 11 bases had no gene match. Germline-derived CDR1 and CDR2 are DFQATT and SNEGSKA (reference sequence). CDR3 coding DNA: TGCAGTGCTTGGGGGGACAGGGCCAACGGGCAGTACTTC. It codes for CSAWGDRANGQYF.

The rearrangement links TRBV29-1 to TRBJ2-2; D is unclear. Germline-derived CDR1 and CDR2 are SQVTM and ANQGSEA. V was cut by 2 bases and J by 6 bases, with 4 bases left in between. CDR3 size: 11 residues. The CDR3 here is CSVENAGELFF. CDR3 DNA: TGCAGCGTTGAAAATGCCGGGGAGCTGTTTTTT.

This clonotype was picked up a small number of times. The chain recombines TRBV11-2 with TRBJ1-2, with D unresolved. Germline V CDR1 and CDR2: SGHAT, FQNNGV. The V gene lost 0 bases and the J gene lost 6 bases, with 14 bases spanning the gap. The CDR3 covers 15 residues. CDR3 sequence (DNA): TGTGCCAGCAGCTTAGATACTATGGCAGCTAATGGCTACACCTTC. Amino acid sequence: CASSLDTMAANGYTF.

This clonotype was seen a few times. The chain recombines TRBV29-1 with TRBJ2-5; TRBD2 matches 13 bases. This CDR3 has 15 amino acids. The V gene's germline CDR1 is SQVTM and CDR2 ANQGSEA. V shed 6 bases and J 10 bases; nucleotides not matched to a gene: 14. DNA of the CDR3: TGCAGCGTACACCATCCGGGAACTAGCGGGGGGGACCAGTACTTC. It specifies CSVHHPGTSGGDQYF.

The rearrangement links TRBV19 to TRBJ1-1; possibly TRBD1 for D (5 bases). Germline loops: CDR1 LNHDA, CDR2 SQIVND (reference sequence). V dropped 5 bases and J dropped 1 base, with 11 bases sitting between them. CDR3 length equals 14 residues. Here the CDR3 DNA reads TGTGCCAGTAGTCCCTCAACAGGGAACACTGAAGCTTTCTTT. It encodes CASSPSTGNTEAFF. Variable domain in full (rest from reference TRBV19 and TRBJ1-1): DGGITQSPKYLFRKEGQNVTLSCEQNLNHDAMYWYRQDPGQGLRLIYYSQIVNDFQKGDIAEGYSVSREKKESFPLTVTSAQKNPTAFYLCASSPSTGNTEAFFGQGTRLTVV.

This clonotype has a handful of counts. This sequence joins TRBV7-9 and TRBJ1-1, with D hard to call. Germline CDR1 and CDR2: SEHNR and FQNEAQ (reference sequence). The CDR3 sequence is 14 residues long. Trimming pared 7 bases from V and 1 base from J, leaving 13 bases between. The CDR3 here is CASTTAPGNTEAFF. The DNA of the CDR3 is TGTGCCAGCACAACCGCTCCAGGGAACACTGAAGCTTTCTTT.

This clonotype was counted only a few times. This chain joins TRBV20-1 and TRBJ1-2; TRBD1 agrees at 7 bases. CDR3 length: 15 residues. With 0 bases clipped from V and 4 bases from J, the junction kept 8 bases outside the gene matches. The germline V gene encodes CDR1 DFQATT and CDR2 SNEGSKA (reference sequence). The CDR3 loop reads CSARDQGGAGYGYTF. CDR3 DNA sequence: TGCAGTGCTAGAGATCAGGGGGGCGCAGGCTATGGCTACACCTTC.

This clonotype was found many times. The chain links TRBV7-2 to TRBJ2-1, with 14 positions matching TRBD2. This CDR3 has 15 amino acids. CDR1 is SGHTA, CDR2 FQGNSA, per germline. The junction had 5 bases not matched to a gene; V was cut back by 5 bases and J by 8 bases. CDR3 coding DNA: TGTGCCAGCAGCCCCTCGGGACTAGCGGGGGATGAGCAGTTCTTC. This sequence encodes CASSPSGLAGDEQFF.